This T cell receptor (beta chain) was documented in a study of blood T cell repertoires in COVID-19. Study-level background: Sample material is recorded as cDNA or gDNA derived from T cells, B-cell-depleted T cells, or PBMCs.

Sequencing used immunoSEQ multiplex PCR; TCRdb keeps in-frame clones, though not all of them. The sample holds roughly 180,000 clones; 82% are singletons and the top ten take about a sixth. Germline lookup yields CDR1 LNHDA and CDR2 SQIVND (reference sequence). Trimming removed 10 bases at V and 3 bases at J, with 18 bases between. This CDR3 region has 14 residues. Clinical history reported by participants formed the basis on which cohorts were assigned. The sequenced sample consisted of PBMCs or T cells enriched from blood (not recorded which). The receptor was isolated from a man in his fifties or sixties who had recovered from COVID-19. The chain carries TRBV19 and TRBJ1-2; D unclear. The CDR3 nucleotides read TGTGCCACCGTCGCGGGAAAGGAGTACTATGGCTACACCTTC. Translated: CATVAGKEYYGYTF.